This TCR beta chain was sequenced for a study of human T cells and chemical hapten exposure. Study in general: Mainly, slight library volume differences in the pool made TCR yields vary.

TCRdb fed the RACE reads into MiXCR, producing one record per CDR3 protein. The sample has under 450,000 distinct CDR3 sequences; more than 4.5% are singletons. The time point: patch test 1, 2 weeks after DPC sensitization. Treatment given: therapeutic diphenylcyclopropenone sensitization with weekly scalp DPC. This clonotype has only a few counts. CDR3 length: 15 amino acids. Per germline, CDR1 KGHDR and CDR2 SFDVKD. V trimming: 9 bases; J trimming: 5 bases; junction bases outside the gene matches: 12. The receptor was derived from a woman between 50 and 59 years old with alopecia areata. Some clones in this sample may be carry-over from other donors' samples. The material sequenced was whole blood, taken in connection with sensitization to the hapten diphenylcyclopropenone (DPC). The gene calls are TRBV24-1 and TRBJ2-1, with 7 bases aligning to TRBD2. The CDR3 coding sequence is TGTGCCACCGGCGGCGGGAGCTCGATTAACAATGAGCAGTTCTTC. Encoded protein: CATGGGSSINNEQFF.